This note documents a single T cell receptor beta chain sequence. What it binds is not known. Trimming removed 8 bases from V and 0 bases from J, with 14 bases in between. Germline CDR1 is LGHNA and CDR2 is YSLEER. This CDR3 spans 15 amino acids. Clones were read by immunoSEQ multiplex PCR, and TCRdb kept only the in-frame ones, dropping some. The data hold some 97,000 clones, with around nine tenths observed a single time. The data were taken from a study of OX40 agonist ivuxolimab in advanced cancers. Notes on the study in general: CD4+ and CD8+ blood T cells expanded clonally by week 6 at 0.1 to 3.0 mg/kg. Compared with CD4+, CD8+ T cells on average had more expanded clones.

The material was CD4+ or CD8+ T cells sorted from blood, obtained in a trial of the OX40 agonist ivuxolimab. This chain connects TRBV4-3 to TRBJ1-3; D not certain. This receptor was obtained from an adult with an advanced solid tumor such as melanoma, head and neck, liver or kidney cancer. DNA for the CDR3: TGCGCCAGCTCCTATGACACCTTCTCTGGAAACACCATATATTTT. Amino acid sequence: CASSYDTFSGNTIYF.